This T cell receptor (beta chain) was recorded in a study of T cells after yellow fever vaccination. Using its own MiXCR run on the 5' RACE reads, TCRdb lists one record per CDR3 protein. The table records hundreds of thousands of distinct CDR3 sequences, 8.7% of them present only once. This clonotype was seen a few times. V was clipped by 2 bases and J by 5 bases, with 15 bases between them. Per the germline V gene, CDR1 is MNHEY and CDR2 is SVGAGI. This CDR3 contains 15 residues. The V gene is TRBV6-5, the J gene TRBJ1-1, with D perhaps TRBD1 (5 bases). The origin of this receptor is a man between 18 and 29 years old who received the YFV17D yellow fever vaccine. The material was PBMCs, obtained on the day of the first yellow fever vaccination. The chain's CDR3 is CASSYPPGEGTEAFF. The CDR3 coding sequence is TGTGCCAGCAGTTACCCCCCGGGGGAGGGTACTGAAGCTTTCTTT.